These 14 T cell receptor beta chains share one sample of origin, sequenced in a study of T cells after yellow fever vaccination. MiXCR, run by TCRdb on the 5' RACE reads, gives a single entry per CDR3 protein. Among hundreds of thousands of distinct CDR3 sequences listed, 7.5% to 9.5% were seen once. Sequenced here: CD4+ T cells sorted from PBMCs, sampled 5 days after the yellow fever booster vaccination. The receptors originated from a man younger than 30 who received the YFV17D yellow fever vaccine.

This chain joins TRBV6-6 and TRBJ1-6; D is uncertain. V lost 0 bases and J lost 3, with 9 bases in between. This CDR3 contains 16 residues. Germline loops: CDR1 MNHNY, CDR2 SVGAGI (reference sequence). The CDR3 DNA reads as TGTGCCAGCAGTTACTCGATAACAGTCTATAATTCACCCCTCCACTTT. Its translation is CASSYSITVYNSPLHF.

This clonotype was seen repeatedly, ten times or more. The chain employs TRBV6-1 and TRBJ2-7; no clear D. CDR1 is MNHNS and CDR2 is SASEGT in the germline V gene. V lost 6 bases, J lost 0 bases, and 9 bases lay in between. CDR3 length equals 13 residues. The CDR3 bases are TGTGCCAGCAGACCGACGGGCTCCTACGAGCAGTACTTC. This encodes CASRPTGSYEQYF.

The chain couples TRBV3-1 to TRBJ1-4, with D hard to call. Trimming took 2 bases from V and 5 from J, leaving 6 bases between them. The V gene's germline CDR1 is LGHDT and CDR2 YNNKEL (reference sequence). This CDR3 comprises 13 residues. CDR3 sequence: CASSQWENEKLFF. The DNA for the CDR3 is TGTGCCAGCAGCCAATGGGAGAATGAAAAACTGTTTTTT.

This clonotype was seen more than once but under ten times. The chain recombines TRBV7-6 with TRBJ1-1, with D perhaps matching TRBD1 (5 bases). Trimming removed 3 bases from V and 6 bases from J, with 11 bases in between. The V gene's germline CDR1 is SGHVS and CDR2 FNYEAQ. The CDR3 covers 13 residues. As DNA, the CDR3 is TGTGCCAGCAGCTTCCAGGGCGTCGCTGAAGCTTTCTTT. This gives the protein CASSFQGVAEAFF.

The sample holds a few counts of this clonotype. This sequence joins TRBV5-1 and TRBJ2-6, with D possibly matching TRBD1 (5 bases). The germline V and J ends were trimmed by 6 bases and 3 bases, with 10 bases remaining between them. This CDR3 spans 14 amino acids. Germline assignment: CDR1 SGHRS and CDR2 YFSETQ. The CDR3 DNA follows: TGCGCCAGCAATCAGGGATTTGGGGCCAACGTCCTGACTTTC. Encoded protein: CASNQGFGANVLTF.

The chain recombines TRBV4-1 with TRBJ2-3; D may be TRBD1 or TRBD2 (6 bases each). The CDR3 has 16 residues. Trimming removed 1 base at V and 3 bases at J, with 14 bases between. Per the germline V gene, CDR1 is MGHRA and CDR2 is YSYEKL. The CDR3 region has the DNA TGCGCCAGCAGCCAAGTCCTACCGGGGGCAACAGATACGCAGTATTTT. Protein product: CASSQVLPGATDTQYF.

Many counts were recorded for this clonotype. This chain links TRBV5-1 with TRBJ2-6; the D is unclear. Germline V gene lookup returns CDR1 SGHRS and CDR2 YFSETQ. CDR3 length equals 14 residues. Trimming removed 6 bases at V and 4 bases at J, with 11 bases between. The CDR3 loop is CASTGLAGANVLTF. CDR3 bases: TGCGCCAGCACCGGGTTGGCCGGGGCCAACGTCCTGACTTTC.

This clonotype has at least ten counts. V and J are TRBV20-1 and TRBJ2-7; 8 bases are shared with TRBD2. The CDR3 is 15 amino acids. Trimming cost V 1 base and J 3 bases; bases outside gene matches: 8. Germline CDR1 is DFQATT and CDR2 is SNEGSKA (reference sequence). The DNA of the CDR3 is TGCAGTGCTAGAGTCCATAGCGGGGTGAACTACGAGCAGTACTTC. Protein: CSARVHSGVNYEQYF.

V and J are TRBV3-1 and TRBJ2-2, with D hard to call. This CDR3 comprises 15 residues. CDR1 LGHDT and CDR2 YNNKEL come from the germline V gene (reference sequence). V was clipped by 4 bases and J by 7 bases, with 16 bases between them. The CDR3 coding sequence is TGTGCCAGCAGCCCGCTCGGCCAGGTTGACGGGGAGCTGTTTTTT. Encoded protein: CASSPLGQVDGELFF.

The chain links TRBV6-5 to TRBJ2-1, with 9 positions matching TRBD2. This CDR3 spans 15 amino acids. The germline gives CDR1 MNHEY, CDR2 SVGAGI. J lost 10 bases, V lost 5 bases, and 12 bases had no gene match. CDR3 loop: CASSTPGGGAYEQFF. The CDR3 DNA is TGTGCCAGCAGTACCCCGGGCGGGGGGGCCTACGAGCAGTTCTTC.

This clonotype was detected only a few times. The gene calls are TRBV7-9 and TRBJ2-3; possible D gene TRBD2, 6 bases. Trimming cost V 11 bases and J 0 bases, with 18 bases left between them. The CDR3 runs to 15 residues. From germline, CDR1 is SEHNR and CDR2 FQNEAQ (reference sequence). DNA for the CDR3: TGTGCCTGCGGAGGGGCCGAGCGGAGCACAGATACGCAGTATTTT. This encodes CACGGAERSTDTQYF.

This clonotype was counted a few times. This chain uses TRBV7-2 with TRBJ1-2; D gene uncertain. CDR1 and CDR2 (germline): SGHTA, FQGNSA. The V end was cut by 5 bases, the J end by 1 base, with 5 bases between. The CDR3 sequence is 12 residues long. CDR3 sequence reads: CASSPRNYGYTF. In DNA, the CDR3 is TGTGCCAGCAGCCCCCGTAACTATGGCTACACCTTC.

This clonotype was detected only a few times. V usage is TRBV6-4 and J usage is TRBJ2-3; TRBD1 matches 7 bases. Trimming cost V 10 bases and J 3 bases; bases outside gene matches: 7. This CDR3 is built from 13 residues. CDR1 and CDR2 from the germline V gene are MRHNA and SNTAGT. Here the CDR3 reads CATSATGTDTQYF. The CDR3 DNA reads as TGTGCCACTTCCGCGACAGGGACAGATACGCAGTATTTT.

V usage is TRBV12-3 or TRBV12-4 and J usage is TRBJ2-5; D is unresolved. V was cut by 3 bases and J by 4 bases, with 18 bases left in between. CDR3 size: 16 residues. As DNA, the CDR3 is TGTGCCAGCAGTTTGCCCCTCGCGTCAGCTGGAGAGACCCAGTACTTC. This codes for CASSLPLASAGETQYF.